The 27 T cell receptor beta chains presented below share a single source sample, sequenced in a study of blood T cell repertoires in COVID-19. Profiling relied on immunoSEQ multiplex PCR, and the TCRdb table lists in-frame clones only, not all of them. The sample has some 380,000 clones; 90% are singletons. The specimen was peripheral blood. These receptor sequences come from a man between 18 and 29 years old with active or convalescent COVID-19.

There are a few counts of this clone. The V call is TRBV9, the J call TRBJ1-6; D is possibly TRBD1 (6 bases). Germline-derived CDR1 and CDR2 are SGDLS and YYNGEE. V was pared by 3 bases and J by 7 bases, with 14 bases between. This CDR3 is 15 amino acids long. This CDR3 is CASSAEGELNSPLHF. The CDR3, as DNA: TGTGCCAGCAGCGCCGAGGGGGAATTGAATTCACCCCTCCACTTT. Complete variable domain (other parts from reference TRBV9 and TRBJ1-6): DSGVTQTPKHLITATGQRVTLRCSPRSGDLSVYWYQQSLDQGLQFLIQYYNGEERAKGNILERFSAQQFPDLHSELNLSSLELGDSALYFCASSAEGELNSPLHFGNGTRLTVT.

This chain uses TRBV28 with TRBJ1-2, with TRBD1 matching 7 bases. Per the germline V gene, CDR1 is MDHEN and CDR2 is SYDVKM. Trimming at V came to 7 bases and at J to 4 bases, leaving 9 bases not matched to a gene. CDR3 length: 14 residues. CDR3 protein: CASTLGTGAYGYTF. CDR3 DNA: TGTGCCAGCACCCTAGGAACAGGGGCCTATGGCTACACCTTC.

The chain employs TRBV18 and TRBJ2-2; 9 bases agree with TRBD2. With V trimmed by 4 bases and J by 6 bases, 6 bases remained unmatched. This CDR3 is built from 15 residues. CDR1 KGHSH and CDR2 LQKENI come from the germline V gene. CDR3 protein: CASSRDLAGSGELFF. The CDR3 nucleotides read TGTGCCAGCTCACGTGATCTAGCGGGATCCGGGGAGCTGTTTTTT. The full variable domain, rest sourced from reference TRBV18 and TRBJ2-2, is NAGVMQNPRHLVRRRGQEARLRCSPMKGHSHVYWYRQLPEEGLKFMVYLQKENIIDESGMPKERFSAEFPKEGPSILRIQQVVRGDSAAYFCASSRDLAGSGELFFGEGSRLTVL.

The CDR3 coding sequence is TGCGCCAGCAGCTTGAGTAACAGGGACACTGAAGCTTTCTTT. It yields the protein CASSLSNRDTEAFF. V usage is TRBV5-1 and J usage is TRBJ1-1; perhaps TRBD1 as D (6 bases). The ends were cut back, 1 base at V and 3 bases at J, with 10 bases in the middle. Germline V gene data show CDR1 as SGHRS and CDR2 as YFSETQ. The CDR3 has 14 residues.

CDR3 protein: CASSLALAGGYEQYF. In DNA form, the CDR3 reads TGTGCCAGCAGCTTAGCGCTAGCGGGAGGATACGAGCAGTACTTC. The chain recombines TRBV7-2 with TRBJ2-7; TRBD2 aligns across 11 bases. CDR1 and CDR2 from the germline V gene are SGHTA and FQGNSA. J was trimmed by 4 bases and V by 0 bases; bases with no gene match: 2. The CDR3 is 15 residues long.

This chain uses TRBV7-6 with TRBJ1-1, with 11 bases identical to TRBD1. With V trimmed by 5 bases and J by 4 bases, 3 bases remained unmatched. The CDR3 runs 14 residues. The V gene's germline CDR1 is SGHVS and CDR2 FNYEAQ. The CDR3 sequence is CASSEGTGGTEAFF. Here the CDR3 DNA reads TGTGCCAGCAGCGAAGGGACAGGGGGCACTGAAGCTTTCTTT.

V usage is TRBV9 and J usage is TRBJ2-2; TRBD1 might be the D (5 bases). Germline values: CDR1 SGDLS, CDR2 YYNGEE. V gave up 0 bases and J gave up 7 bases, with 13 bases separating them. The CDR3 is 15 residues long. The CDR3 sequence is CASSVVSGANGELFF. In nucleotides, the CDR3 is TGTGCCAGCAGCGTAGTATCTGGGGCTAACGGGGAGCTGTTTTTT.

This chain links TRBV19 with TRBJ1-2, with D tentatively TRBD1 (5 bases). CDR3 length equals 13 residues. Germline CDR1 LNHDA, CDR2 SQIVND (reference sequence). Trimming pared 5 bases from V and 4 bases from J, leaving 11 bases between. For the CDR3, the DNA is TGTGCCAGTAGTTCCGGGGGGGGCTATGGCTACACCTTC. Its translation: CASSSGGGYGYTF.

The chain combines TRBV6-5 with TRBJ1-4; no clear D gene. The germline V and J ends were trimmed by 0 bases and 6 bases, with 11 bases remaining between them. This CDR3 spans 15 amino acids. Per germline, CDR1 MNHEY and CDR2 SVGAGI. CDR3 loop: CASSYSHGGDEKLFF. For the CDR3, the DNA is TGTGCCAGCAGTTACTCCCACGGTGGAGATGAAAAACTGTTTTTT.

As DNA, the CDR3 is TGTGCCAGCAGCTTACCGGGAGTAGAGACCCAGTACTTC. Its protein product is CASSLPGVETQYF. The chain employs TRBV7-6 and TRBJ2-5; D is perhaps TRBD2 (6 bases). Deletions cut 2 bases from V and 4 bases from J, with 8 bases between. This CDR3 is 13 amino acids long. Germline V gene data show CDR1 as SGHVS and CDR2 as FNYEAQ.

This sequence joins TRBV13 and TRBJ1-2, with 7 bases aligning to TRBD1. Germline assignment: CDR1 PRHDT and CDR2 FYEKMQ (reference sequence). J gave up 6 bases and V 4 bases, and 5 bases lay outside the gene matches. CDR3 length equals 13 residues. CDR3 loop: CASSSLGGHGYTF. The CDR3 DNA follows: TGTGCCAGCAGCTCCTTAGGGGGCCATGGCTACACCTTC.

V is TRBV21-1 and J is TRBJ2-1; TRBD2, the D gene given by the table, was not confirmed from the DNA. TRBV21-1 is a known pseudogene. This CDR3 is 19 amino acids long. The CDR3 spells CASSRSSGGPQGSYNEQFF. In DNA form, the CDR3 reads TGTGCCAGCAGCAGGAGTAGCGGGGGCCCCCAAGGCTCCTACAATGAGCAGTTCTTC.

This clone was recorded once. This rearrangement joins TRBV15 to TRBJ2-5; 9 bases fit TRBD2. CDR3 size: 19 residues. Looked up from germline, CDR1 is LNHNV and CDR2 is YYDKDF (reference sequence). J was trimmed by 1 base and V by 0 bases; bases with no gene match: 12. CDR3 protein: CATSREIPGSGGLQETQYF. The DNA of the CDR3 is TGTGCCACCAGCAGAGAGATCCCCGGTAGCGGGGGTCTCCAAGAGACCCAGTACTTC. The full variable domain, its missing parts supplied by reference TRBV15 and TRBJ2-5, is DAMVIQNPRYQVTQFGKPVTLSCSQTLNHNVMYWYQQKSSQAPKLLFHYYDKDFNNEADTPDNFQSRRPNTSFCFLDIRSPGLGDTAMYLCATSREIPGSGGLQETQYFGPGTRLLVL.

The chain employs TRBV4-1 and TRBJ1-4; 8 nucleotides line up with TRBD1. There are 14 residues in the CDR3. J lost 7 bases, V lost 0 bases, and 1 base had no gene match. CDR1 is MGHRA, CDR2 YSYEKL, per germline. This CDR3 reads CASSQDTGGEKLFF. For the CDR3, the DNA is TGCGCCAGCAGCCAAGATACAGGGGGTGAAAAACTGTTTTTT.

The V call is TRBV27, the J call TRBJ1-1; maybe TRBD1 (5 bases). The CDR3 is 15 residues long. Germline CDR1 MNHEY, CDR2 SMNVEV (reference sequence). The CDR3 protein is CLADIAVVENTEAFF. As DNA, the CDR3 is TGTCTCGCGGACATAGCAGTAGTGGAGAACACTGAAGCTTTCTTT.

The chain employs TRBV6-5 and TRBJ2-1, with D perhaps TRBD1 (6 bases). CDR3 length: 15 residues. V lost 7 bases to trimming and J lost 1 base, with 14 bases between them. CDR1 is MNHEY and CDR2 is SVGAGI in the germline V gene. The CDR3 region has the DNA TGTGCCAGCATGGGATGGGACAAGTCCTACAATGAGCAGTTCTTC. This gives the protein CASMGWDKSYNEQFF.

CDR3 sequence: CASSDGIGKLFF. CDR3 nucleotides: TGTGCCAGCAGCGACGGGATCGGAAAACTGTTTTTT. V and J are TRBV6-2 or TRBV6-3 and TRBJ1-4; no definite D call. Looked up from germline, CDR1 is MNHEY and CDR2 is SVGEGT. CDR3 size: 12 residues. The germline V and J ends were trimmed by 6 bases and 10 bases, with 12 bases remaining between them.

CDR3 coding DNA: TGTGCCACCAGCAGAGATCCTGGGGGCCGCGAGCCCCAGCATTTT. Its protein is CATSRDPGGREPQHF. The chain joins TRBV15 to TRBJ1-5; D is perhaps TRBD1 (6 bases). This CDR3 is 15 amino acids long. Germline V gives CDR1 LNHNV, CDR2 YYDKDF (reference sequence). V was cut by 0 bases and J by 8 bases, with 14 bases left in between.

The chain is built from TRBV4-1 and TRBJ1-5; D gene unclear. The CDR3 consists of 15 residues. Trimming removed 0 bases at V and 0 bases at J, with 6 bases between. Germline CDR1 MGHRA, CDR2 YSYEKL. The CDR3 loop reads CASSQDPYSNQPQHF. The CDR3 nucleotides are TGCGCCAGCAGCCAAGACCCGTATAGCAATCAGCCCCAGCATTTT.

V is TRBV7-9 and J is TRBJ1-3, with a possible D match to TRBD1 (5 bases). In germline, CDR1 is SEHNR, CDR2 FQNEAQ (reference sequence). Trimming removed 10 bases from V and 0 bases from J, with 13 bases in between. The CDR3 is 14 amino acids. The CDR3 reads CATVRVPSGNTIYF. In nucleotides, the CDR3 is TGTGCCACGGTCAGGGTACCCTCTGGAAACACCATATATTTT.

This chain connects TRBV28 to TRBJ2-5; 8 bases map to TRBD2. Germline values: CDR1 MDHEN, CDR2 SYDVKM. V lost 5 bases to trimming and J lost 2 bases; unmatched junction nucleotides: 7. CDR3 length: 15 residues. In DNA form, the CDR3 reads TGTGCCAGCAGTAAGCCCGGGGGGGGGCAAGAGACCCAGTACTTC. Translating gives CASSKPGGGQETQYF. The whole variable domain, filled in from reference TRBV28 and TRBJ2-5, reads DVKVTQSSRYLVKRTGEKVFLECVQDMDHENMFWYRQDPGLGLRLIYFSYDVKMKEKGDIPEGYSVSREKKERFSLILESASTNQTSMYLCASSKPGGGQETQYFGPGTRLLVL.

The rearrangement links TRBV21-1 to TRBJ1-3; TRBD1 is the table's D call and was not checked against the DNA. TRBV21-1 is a pseudogene segment. This CDR3 spans 15 amino acids. The chain's CDR3 is CASSKVPVSGNTIYF. The CDR3 DNA reads as TGTGCCAGCAGCAAAGTGCCAGTCTCTGGAAACACCATATATTTT.

A remark on this clone: The sample has other DNA sequences that encode this CDR3 too. The chain couples TRBV7-9 to TRBJ1-5; 8 positions agree with TRBD1. Germline V gene data show CDR1 as SEHNR and CDR2 as FQNEAQ (reference sequence). V shed 1 base and J 1 base; nucleotides not matched to a gene: 3. This CDR3 is built from 16 residues. In DNA form, the CDR3 reads TGTGCCAGCAGCTTAGGAACAGGGGGGAGCAATCAGCCCCAGCATTTT. It specifies CASSLGTGGSNQPQHF.

The V and J genes are TRBV5-6 and TRBJ2-2, with D maybe TRBD1 (5 bases). This CDR3 region has 16 residues. Germline V gene sequence: CDR1 SGHDT, CDR2 YYEEEE. Trimming stripped 4 bases from V and 1 base from J, with 14 bases between. The CDR3 sequence: CASSAGFRVNTGELFF. The CDR3 DNA sequence: TGTGCCAGCAGCGCCGGATTCAGGGTGAACACCGGGGAGCTGTTTTTT.

The rearrangement uses TRBV7-3 and TRBJ1-6; D not certain. The germline gives CDR1 SGHTA, CDR2 FQGTGA. Trimming took 4 bases from V and 0 from J, leaving 7 bases between them. The CDR3 totals 15 residues. CDR3 in DNA: TGTGCCAGCAGCTCCTCGAGCTCCTATAATTCACCCCTCCACTTT. Amino acids: CASSSSSSYNSPLHF.

The V gene is TRBV5-8, the J gene TRBJ2-3; TRBD2 aligns across 7 bases. The V segment lost 6 bases and the J segment 2 bases; nucleotides outside the gene matches: 12. Per the germline V gene, CDR1 is SGHTS and CDR2 is YDEGEE. This CDR3 spans 16 amino acids. The CDR3 is CASTGGRVLSTDTQYF. The CDR3 DNA reads as TGTGCCAGCACCGGGGGGAGGGTCCTATCCACAGATACGCAGTATTTT.

The rearrangement links TRBV7-2 to TRBJ2-1; TRBD2 matches at 10 bases. Unmatched junction bases numbered 4, after V lost 5 bases and J lost 0 bases. The CDR3 length is 16 residues. In germline, CDR1 is SGHTA, CDR2 FQGNSA. CDR3 in amino acids: CASSPIAGGSYNEQFF. The CDR3 DNA reads TGTGCCAGCAGCCCGATAGCGGGGGGCTCCTACAATGAGCAGTTCTTC. Full variable domain (missing parts from reference TRBV7-2 and TRBJ2-1): GAGVSQSPSNKVTEKGKDVELRCDPISGHTALYWYRQSLGQGLEFLIYFQGNSAPDKSGLPSDRFSAERTGGSVSTLTIQRTQQEDSAVYLCASSPIAGGSYNEQFFGPGTRLTVL.